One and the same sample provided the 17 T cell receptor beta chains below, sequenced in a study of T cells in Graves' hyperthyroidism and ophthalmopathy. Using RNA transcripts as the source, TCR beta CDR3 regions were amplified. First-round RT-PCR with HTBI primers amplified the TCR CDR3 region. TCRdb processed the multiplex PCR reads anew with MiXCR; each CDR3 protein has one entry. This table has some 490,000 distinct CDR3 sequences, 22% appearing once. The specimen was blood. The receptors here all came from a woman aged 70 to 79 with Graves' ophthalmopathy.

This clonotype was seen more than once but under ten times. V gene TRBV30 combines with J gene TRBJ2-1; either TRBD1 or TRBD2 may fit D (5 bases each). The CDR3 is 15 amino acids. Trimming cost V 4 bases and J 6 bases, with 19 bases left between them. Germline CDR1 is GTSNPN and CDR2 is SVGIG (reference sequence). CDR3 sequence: CAWTSGRTTSNEQFF. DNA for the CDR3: TGTGCCTGGACCTCGGGGCGGACGACCAGCAATGAGCAGTTCTTC.

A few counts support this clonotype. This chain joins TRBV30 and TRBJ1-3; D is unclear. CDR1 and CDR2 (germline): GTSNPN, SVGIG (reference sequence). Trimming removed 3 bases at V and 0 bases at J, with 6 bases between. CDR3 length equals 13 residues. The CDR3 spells CAWRANSGNTIYF. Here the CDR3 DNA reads TGTGCCTGGAGGGCAAACTCTGGAAACACCATATATTTT.

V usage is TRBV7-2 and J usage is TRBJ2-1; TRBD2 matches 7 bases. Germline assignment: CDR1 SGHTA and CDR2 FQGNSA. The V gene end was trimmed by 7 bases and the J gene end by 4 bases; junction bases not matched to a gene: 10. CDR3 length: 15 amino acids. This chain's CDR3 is CASTVLSGGYNEQFF. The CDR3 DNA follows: TGTGCCAGCACCGTCCTCTCGGGAGGATACAATGAGCAGTTCTTC.

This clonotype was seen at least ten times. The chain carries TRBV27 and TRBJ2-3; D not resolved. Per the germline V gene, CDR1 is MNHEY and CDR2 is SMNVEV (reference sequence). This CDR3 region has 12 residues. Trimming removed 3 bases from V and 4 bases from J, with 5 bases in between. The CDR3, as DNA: TGTGCCAGCAGTTTGCCTCCAGATACGCAGTATTTT. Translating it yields CASSLPPDTQYF.

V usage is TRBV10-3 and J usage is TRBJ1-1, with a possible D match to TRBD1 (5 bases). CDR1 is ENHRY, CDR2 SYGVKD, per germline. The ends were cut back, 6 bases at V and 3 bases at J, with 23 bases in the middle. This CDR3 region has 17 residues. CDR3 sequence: CAIRRGKLGGGDTEAFF. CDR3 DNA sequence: TGTGCCATCAGACGGGGTAAACTCGGGGGGGGGGACACTGAAGCTTTCTTT.

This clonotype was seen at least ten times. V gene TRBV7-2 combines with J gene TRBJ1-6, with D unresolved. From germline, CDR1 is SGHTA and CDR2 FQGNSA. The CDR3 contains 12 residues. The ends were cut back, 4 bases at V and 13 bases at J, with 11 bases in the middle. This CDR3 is CASSSSFVPLHF. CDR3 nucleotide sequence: TGTGCCAGCAGCTCCTCCTTCGTTCCCCTCCACTTT.

The CDR3 DNA reads TGTGCCAGCAGTGAAATAGGGCTAGCGGGAGGGGTAAATGAGCAGTTCTTC. This codes for CASSEIGLAGGVNEQFF. This sequence joins TRBV25-1 and TRBJ2-1; 12 bases align to TRBD2. This CDR3 has 17 amino acids. V lost 2 bases and J lost 7; bases outside the gene matches: 9. Germline V gives CDR1 MGHDK, CDR2 SYGVNS. The full variable domain, in which reference TRBV25-1 and TRBJ2-1 provide the parts outside the CDR3, is EADIYQTPRYLVIGTGKKITLECSQTMGHDKMYWYQQDPGMELHLIHYSYGVNSTEKGDLSSESTVSRIRTEHFPLTLESARPSHTSQYLCASSEIGLAGGVNEQFFGPGTRLTVL.

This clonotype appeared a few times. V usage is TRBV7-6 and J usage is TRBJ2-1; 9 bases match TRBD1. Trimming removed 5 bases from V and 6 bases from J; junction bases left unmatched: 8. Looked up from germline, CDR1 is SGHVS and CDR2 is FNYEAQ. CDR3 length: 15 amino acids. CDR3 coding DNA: TGTGCCAGCAGCCTCCGGGACAGGGAACGCAATGAGCAGTTCTTC. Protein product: CASSLRDRERNEQFF.

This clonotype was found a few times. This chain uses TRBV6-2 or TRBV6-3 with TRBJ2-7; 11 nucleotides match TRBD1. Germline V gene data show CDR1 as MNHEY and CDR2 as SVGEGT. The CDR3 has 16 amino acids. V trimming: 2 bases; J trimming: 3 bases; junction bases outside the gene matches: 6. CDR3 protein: CASSYPLGTGGYEQYF. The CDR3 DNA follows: TGTGCCAGCAGTTACCCCCTAGGGACAGGGGGCTACGAGCAGTACTTC.

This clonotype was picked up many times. CDR3 amino acids: CASGAQRHYEQYF. In DNA form, the CDR3 reads TGTGCCAGCGGGGCTCAGAGACACTACGAGCAGTACTTC. The chain combines TRBV3-1 with TRBJ2-7; possible D gene TRBD1, 5 bases. Germline CDR1 LGHDT, CDR2 YNNKEL (reference sequence). CDR3 length equals 13 residues. The ends were cut back, 8 bases at V and 3 bases at J, with 14 bases in the middle.

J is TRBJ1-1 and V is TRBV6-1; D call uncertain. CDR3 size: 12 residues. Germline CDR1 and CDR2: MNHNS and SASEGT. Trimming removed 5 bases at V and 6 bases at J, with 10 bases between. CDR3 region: CASSFLSSEAFF. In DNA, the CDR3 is TGTGCCAGCAGTTTCCTATCTTCTGAAGCTTTCTTT.

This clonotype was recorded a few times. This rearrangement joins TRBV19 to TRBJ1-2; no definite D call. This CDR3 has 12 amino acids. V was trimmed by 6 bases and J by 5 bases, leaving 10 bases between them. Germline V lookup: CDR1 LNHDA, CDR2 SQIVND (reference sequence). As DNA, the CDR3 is TGTGCCAGTAGCTCAACTACATATGGCTACACCTTC. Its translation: CASSSTTYGYTF.

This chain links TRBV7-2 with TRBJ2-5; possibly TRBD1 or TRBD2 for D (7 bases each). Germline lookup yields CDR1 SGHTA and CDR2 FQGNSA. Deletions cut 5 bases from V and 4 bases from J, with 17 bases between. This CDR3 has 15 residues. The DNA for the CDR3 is TGTGCCAGCAGCCAGTGGGAGGGGGCCGGAGAGACCCAGTACTTC. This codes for CASSQWEGAGETQYF. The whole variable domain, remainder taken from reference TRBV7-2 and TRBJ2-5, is GAGVSQSPSNKVTEKGKDVELRCDPISGHTALYWYRQSLGQGLEFLIYFQGNSAPDKSGLPSDRFSAERTGGSVSTLTIQRTQQEDSAVYLCASSQWEGAGETQYFGPGTRLLVL.

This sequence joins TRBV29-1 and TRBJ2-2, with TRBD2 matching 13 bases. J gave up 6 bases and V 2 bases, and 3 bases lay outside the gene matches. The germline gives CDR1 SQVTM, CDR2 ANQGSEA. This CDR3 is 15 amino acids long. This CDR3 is CSVESGLAGAGELFF. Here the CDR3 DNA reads TGCAGCGTTGAATCCGGACTAGCGGGAGCCGGGGAGCTGTTTTTT.

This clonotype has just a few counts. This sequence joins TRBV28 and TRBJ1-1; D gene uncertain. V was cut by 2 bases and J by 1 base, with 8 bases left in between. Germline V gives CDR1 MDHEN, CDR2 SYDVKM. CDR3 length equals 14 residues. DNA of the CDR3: TGTGCCAGCAGTTTAGAATACGGGAACACTGAAGCTTTCTTT. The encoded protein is CASSLEYGNTEAFF.

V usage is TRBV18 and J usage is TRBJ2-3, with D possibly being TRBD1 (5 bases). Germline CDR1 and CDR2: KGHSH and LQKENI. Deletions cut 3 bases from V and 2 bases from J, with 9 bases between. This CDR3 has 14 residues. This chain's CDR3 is CASSPTENTDTQYF. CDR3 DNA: TGTGCCAGCTCACCGACAGAGAACACAGATACGCAGTATTTT. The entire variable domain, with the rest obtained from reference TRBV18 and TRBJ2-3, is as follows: NAGVMQNPRHLVRRRGQEARLRCSPMKGHSHVYWYRQLPEEGLKFMVYLQKENIIDESGMPKERFSAEFPKEGPSILRIQQVVRGDSAAYFCASSPTENTDTQYFGPGTRLTVL.

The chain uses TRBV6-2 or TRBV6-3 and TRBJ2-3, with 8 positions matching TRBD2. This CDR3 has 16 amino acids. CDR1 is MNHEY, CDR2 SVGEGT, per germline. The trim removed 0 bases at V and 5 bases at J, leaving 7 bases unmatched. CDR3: CASSYSKGGRLDTQYF. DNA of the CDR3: TGTGCCAGCAGTTACTCGAAGGGCGGGAGGTTAGATACGCAGTATTTT.